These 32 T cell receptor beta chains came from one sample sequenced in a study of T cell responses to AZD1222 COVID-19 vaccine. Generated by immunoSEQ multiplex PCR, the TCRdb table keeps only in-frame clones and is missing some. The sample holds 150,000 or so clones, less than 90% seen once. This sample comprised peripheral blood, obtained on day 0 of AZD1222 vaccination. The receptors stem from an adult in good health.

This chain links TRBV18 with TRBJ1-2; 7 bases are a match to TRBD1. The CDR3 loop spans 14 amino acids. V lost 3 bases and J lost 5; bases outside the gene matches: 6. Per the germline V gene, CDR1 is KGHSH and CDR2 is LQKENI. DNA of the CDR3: TGTGCCAGCTCACCGGGGACAGACTCTTATGGCTACACCTTC. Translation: CASSPGTDSYGYTF.

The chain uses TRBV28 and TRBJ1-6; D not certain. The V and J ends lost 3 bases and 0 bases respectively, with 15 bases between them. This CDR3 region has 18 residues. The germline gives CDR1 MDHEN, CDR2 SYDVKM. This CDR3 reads CASSFVTAQSSYNSPLHF. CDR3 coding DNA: TGTGCCAGCAGTTTTGTAACAGCCCAGAGCTCCTATAATTCACCCCTCCACTTT. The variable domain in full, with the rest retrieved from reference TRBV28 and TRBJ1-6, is DVKVTQSSRYLVKRTGEKVFLECVQDMDHENMFWYRQDPGLGLRLIYFSYDVKMKEKGDIPEGYSVSREKKERFSLILESASTNQTSMYLCASSFVTAQSSYNSPLHFGNGTRLTVT.

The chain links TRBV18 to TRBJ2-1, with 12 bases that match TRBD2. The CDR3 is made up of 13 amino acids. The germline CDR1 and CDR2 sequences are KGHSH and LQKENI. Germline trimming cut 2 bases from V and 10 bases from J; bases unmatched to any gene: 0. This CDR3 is CASSPTSGGEQFF. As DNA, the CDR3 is TGTGCCAGCTCACCAACTAGCGGGGGGGAGCAGTTCTTC.

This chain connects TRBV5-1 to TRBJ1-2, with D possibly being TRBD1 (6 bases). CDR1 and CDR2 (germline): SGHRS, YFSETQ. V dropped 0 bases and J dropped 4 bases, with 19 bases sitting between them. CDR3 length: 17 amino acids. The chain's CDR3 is CASSLEGRGGDRYGYTF. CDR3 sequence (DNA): TGCGCCAGCAGCTTGGAGGGCAGGGGAGGAGACCGCTATGGCTACACCTTC.

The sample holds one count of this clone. CDR3 in DNA: TGTGCCAGCAGCCCGACCGGGGGAAGCACCGGGGAGCTGTTTTTT. This gives the protein CASSPTGGSTGELFF. The chain employs TRBV7-2 and TRBJ2-2, with a possible D match to TRBD2 (6 bases). V lost 5 bases, J lost 4 bases, and 14 bases lay in between. The CDR3 spans 15 residues. Germline CDR1 SGHTA, CDR2 FQGNSA.

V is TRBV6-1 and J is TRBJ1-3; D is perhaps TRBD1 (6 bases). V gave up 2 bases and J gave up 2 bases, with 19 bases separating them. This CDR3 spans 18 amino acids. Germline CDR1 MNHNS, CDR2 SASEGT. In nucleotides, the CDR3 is TGTGCCAGCAGTGAAAATCCCACCGGGGGGGCAACTGGAAACACCATATATTTT. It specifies CASSENPTGGATGNTIYF.

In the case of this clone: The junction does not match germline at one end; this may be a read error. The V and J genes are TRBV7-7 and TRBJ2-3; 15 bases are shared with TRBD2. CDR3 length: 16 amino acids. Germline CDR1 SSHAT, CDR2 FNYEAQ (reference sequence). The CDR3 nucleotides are TGTGCTAGCAGCTTAGGACTAGCGGGGGGGCGAGATACGCAGTATTTT. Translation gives CASSLGLAGGRDTQYF. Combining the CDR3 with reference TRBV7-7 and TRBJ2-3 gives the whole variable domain GAGVSQSPRYKVTKRGQDVTLRCDPISSHATLYWYQQALGQGPEFLTYFNYEAQPDKSGLPSDRFSAERPEGSISTLTIQRTEQRDSAMYRCASSLGLAGGRDTQYFGPGTRLTVL.

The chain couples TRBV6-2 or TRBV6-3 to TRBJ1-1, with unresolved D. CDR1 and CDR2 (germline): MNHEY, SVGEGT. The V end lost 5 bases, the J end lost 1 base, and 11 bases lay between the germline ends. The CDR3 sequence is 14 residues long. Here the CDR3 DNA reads TGTGCCAGCAGTCCCCCGCTTCCGAACACTGAAGCTTTCTTT. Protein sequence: CASSPPLPNTEAFF.

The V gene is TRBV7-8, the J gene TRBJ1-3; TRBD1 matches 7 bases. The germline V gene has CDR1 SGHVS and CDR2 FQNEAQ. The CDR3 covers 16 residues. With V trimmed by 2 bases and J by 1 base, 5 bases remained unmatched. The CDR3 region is CASSLQSGGSGNTIYF. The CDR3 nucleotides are TGTGCCAGCAGCTTACAATCAGGGGGATCTGGAAACACCATATATTTT.

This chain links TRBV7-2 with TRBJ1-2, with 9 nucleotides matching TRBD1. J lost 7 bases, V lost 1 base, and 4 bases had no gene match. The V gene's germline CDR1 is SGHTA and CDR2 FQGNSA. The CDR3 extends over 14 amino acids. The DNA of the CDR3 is TGTGCCAGCAGCTTAGGAGGGACAGGGTTTGGCTACACCTTC. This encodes CASSLGGTGFGYTF.

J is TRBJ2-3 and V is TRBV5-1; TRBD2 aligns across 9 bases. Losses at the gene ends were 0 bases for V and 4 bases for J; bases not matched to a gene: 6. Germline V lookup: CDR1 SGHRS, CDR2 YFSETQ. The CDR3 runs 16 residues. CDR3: CASSLVGGGAADTQYF. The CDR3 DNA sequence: TGCGCCAGCAGCTTGGTTGGCGGGGGGGCCGCAGATACGCAGTATTTT.

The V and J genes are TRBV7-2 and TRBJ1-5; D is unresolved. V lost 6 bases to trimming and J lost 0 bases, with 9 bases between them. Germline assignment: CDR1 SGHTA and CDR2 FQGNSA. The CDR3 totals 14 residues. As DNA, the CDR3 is TGTGCCAGCAGTTGGGCTCATAGCAATCAGCCCCAGCATTTT. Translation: CASSWAHSNQPQHF. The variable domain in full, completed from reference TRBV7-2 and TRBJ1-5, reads GAGVSQSPSNKVTEKGKDVELRCDPISGHTALYWYRQSLGQGLEFLIYFQGNSAPDKSGLPSDRFSAERTGGSVSTLTIQRTQQEDSAVYLCASSWAHSNQPQHFGDGTRLSIL.

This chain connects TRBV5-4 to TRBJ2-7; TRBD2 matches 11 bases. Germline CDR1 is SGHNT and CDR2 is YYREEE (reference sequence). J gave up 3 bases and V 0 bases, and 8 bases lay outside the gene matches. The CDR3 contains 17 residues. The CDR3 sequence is CASSLGTGTSGNYEQYF. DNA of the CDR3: TGTGCCAGCAGCTTGGGGACCGGGACTAGCGGTAACTACGAGCAGTACTTC.

CDR3 loop: CASSYPGQGYGYTF. CDR3 DNA sequence: TGTGCCAGCAGTTACCCCGGACAGGGGTATGGCTACACCTTC. This chain connects TRBV6-2 or TRBV6-3 to TRBJ1-2, with 9 bases matching TRBD1. CDR3 length: 14 residues. The trim removed 2 bases at V and 5 bases at J, leaving 3 bases unmatched. Germline V lookup: CDR1 MNHEY, CDR2 SVGEGT.

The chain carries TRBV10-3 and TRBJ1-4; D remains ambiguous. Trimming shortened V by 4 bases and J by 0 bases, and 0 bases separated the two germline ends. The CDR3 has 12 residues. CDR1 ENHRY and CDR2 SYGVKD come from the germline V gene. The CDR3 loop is CAISATNEKLFF. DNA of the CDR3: TGTGCCATCAGTGCAACTAATGAAAAACTGTTTTTT.

The DNA for the CDR3 is TGTGCCAGCAGTTCCCGGGACAGCAATTCACCCCTCCACTTT. It specifies CASSSRDSNSPLHF. The chain joins TRBV27 to TRBJ1-6, with 7 bases aligning to TRBD1. Losses at the gene ends were 4 bases for V and 7 bases for J; bases not matched to a gene: 4. The CDR3 is made up of 14 amino acids. Germline V CDR1 and CDR2: MNHEY, SMNVEV (reference sequence).

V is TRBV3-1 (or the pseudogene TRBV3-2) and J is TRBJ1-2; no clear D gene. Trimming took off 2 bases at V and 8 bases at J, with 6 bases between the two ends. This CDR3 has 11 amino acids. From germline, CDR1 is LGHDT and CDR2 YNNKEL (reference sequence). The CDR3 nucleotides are TGTGCCAGCAGCCAATCCGGCGGCTACACCTTC. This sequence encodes CASSQSGGYTF.

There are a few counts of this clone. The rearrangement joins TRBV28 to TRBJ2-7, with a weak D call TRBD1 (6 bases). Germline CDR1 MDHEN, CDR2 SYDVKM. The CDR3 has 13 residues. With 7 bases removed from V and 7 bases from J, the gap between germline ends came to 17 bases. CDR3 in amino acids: CASTPPGAREQYF. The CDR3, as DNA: TGTGCCAGCACCCCCCCAGGGGCGAGGGAGCAGTACTTC. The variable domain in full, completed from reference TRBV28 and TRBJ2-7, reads DVKVTQSSRYLVKRTGEKVFLECVQDMDHENMFWYRQDPGLGLRLIYFSYDVKMKEKGDIPEGYSVSREKKERFSLILESASTNQTSMYLCASTPPGAREQYFGPGTRLTVT.

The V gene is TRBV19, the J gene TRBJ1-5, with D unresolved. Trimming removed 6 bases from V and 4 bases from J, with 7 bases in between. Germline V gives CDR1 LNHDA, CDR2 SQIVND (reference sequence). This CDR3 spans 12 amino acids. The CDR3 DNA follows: TGTGCCAGTAGCCCTAGGAATCAGCCCCAGCATTTT. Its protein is CASSPRNQPQHF.

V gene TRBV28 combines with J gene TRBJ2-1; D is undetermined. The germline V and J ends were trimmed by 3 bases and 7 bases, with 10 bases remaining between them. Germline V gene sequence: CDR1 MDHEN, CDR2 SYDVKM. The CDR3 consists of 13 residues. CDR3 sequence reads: CASSFVGMNEQFF. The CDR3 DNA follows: TGTGCCAGCAGTTTCGTTGGGATGAATGAGCAGTTCTTC.

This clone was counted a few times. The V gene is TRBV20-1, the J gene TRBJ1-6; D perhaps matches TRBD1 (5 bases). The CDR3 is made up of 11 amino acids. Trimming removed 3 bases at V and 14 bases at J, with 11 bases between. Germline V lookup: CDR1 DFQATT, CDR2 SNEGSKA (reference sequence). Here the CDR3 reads CSARGRETLHF. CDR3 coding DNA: TGCAGTGCTAGGGGCAGGGAAACCCTCCACTTT.

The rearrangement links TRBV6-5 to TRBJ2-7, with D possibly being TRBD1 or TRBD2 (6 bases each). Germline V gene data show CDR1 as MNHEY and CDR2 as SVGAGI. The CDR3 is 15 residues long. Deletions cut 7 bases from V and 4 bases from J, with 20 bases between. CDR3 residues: CASTLDHGGPYEQYF. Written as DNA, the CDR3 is TGTGCCAGCACTCTGGACCATGGGGGGCCATACGAGCAGTACTTC.

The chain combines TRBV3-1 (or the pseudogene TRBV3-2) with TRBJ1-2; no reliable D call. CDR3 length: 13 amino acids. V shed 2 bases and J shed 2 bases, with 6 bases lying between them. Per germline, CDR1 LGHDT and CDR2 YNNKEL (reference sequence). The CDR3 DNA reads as TGTGCCAGCAGCCAAAGGGCAAACTATGGCTACACCTTC. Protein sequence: CASSQRANYGYTF.

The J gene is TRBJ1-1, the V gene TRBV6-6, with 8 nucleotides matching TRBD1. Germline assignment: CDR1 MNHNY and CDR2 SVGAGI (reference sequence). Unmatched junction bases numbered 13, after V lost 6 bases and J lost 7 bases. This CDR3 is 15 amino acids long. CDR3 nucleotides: TGTGCCAGCAGCCCCAGTCCCGGACAGGGTTTTGAAGCTTTCTTT. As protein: CASSPSPGQGFEAFF.

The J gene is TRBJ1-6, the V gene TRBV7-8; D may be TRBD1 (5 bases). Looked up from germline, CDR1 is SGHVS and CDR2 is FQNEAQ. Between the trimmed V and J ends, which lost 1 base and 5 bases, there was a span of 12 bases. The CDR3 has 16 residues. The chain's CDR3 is CASSLVAGPDNSPLHF. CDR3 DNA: TGTGCCAGCAGCTTAGTAGCAGGGCCGGATAATTCACCCCTCCACTTT.

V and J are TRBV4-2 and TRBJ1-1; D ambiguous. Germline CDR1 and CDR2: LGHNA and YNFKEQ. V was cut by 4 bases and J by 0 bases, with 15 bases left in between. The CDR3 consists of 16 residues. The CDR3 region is CASSRSQASMNTEAFF. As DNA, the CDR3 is TGTGCCAGCAGCCGTAGTCAGGCATCTATGAACACTGAAGCTTTCTTT.

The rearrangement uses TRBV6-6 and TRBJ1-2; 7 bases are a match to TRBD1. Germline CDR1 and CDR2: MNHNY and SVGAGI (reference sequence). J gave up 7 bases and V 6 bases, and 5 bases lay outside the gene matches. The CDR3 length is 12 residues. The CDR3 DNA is TGTGCCAGCAGCGCTCACAGGGGTGGCTACACCTTC. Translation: CASSAHRGGYTF.

The CDR3 loop reads CASSHRDRDSPLHF. The CDR3 DNA sequence: TGTGCCAGCAGTCACCGGGACAGAGATTCACCCCTCCACTTT. This rearrangement joins TRBV3-1 (or the pseudogene TRBV3-2) to TRBJ1-6; TRBD1 matches 7 bases. The junction had 7 bases not matched to a gene; V was cut back by 6 bases and J by 8 bases. Germline CDR1 and CDR2: LGHDT and YNNKEL (reference sequence). This CDR3 is built from 14 residues.

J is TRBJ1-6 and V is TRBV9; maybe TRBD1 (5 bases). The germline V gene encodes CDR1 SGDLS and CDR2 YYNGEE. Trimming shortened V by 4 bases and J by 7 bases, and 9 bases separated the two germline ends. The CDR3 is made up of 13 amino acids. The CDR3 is CASSTDRNSPLHF. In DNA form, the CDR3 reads TGTGCCAGCAGCACCGACAGAAATTCACCCCTCCACTTT.

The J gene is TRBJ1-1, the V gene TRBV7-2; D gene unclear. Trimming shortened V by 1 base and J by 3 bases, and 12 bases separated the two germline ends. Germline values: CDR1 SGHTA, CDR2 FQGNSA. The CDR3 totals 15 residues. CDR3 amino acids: CASSLGPRAHTEAFF. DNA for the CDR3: TGTGCCAGCAGCTTAGGGCCCCGGGCGCACACTGAAGCTTTCTTT.

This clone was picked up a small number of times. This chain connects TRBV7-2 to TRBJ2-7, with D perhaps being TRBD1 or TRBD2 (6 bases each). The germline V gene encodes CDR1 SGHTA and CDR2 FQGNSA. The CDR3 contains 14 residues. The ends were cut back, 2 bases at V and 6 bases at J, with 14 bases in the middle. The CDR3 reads CASSLSTGASEQYF. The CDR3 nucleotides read TGTGCCAGCAGCTTAAGTACGGGGGCGAGCGAGCAGTACTTC.

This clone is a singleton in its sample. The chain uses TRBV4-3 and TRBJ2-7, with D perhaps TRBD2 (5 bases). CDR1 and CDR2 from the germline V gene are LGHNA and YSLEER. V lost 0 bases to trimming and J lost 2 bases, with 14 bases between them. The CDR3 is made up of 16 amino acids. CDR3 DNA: TGCGCCAGCAGCCAAGACCGAGGGCTCGGGGCCTACGAGCAGTACTTC. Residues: CASSQDRGLGAYEQYF.